The sample holds a few counts of the clone carrying this T cell receptor (beta chain). TCRdb re-called the 5' RACE reads through MiXCR, storing one row per CDR3 protein. The sample includes approximately 110,000 distinct CDR3 sequences, 11% seen only once; the top ten take less than 25%. The sample belongs to a study of spatial heterogeneity in lung cancer. Stated time point: blood at routine non-recurrence follow-up after resection. The germline CDR1 and CDR2 sequences are SNHLY and FYNNEI. CDR3 length: 12 residues. V was trimmed by 4 bases and J by 6 bases, leaving 9 bases between them. The clonotype was recovered from a female donor with early-stage non-small cell lung cancer. The V and J genes are TRBV2 and TRBJ1-2; D is perhaps TRBD1 (5 bases). The source was PBMCs, collected at follow-up. The CDR3 nucleotides read TGTGCCAGCAGTGGCGGACACGATGGCTACACCTTC. Translating it yields CASSGGHDGYTF.